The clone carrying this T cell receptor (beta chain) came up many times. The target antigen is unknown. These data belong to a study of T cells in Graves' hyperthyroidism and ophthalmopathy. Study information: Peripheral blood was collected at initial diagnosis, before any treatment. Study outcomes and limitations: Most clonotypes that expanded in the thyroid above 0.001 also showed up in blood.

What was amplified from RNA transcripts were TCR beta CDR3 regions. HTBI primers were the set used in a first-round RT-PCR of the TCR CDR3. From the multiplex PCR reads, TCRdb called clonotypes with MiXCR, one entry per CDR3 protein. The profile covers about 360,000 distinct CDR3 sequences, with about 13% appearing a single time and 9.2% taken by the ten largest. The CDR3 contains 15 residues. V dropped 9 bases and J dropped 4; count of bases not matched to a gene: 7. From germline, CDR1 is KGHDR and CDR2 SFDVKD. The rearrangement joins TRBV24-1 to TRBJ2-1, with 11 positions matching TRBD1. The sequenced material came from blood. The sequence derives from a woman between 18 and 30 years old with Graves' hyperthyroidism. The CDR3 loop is CATGTGGDRYNEQFF. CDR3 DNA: TGTGCCACCGGGACAGGGGGAGACAGATACAATGAGCAGTTCTTC.